What follows are 21 T cell receptor beta chains derived from one specimen sequenced in a study of T-cell memory formation after mild COVID-19. TCRdb analysed the 5' RACE reads with MiXCR anew, one entry per CDR3 protein. This repertoire shows about 560,000 distinct CDR3 sequences, under 20% found once; its top ten account for around 12%. Sequenced material: PBMCs or a T cell subset sorted from them (not recorded which). The receptor source for this set is an adult woman who had mild COVID-19 (a few samples of this study predate the infection). Cell type and time point are not known.

The chain uses TRBV7-8 and TRBJ2-1, with D uncertain. V gave up 4 bases and J gave up 4 bases, with 11 bases separating them. This CDR3 contains 14 residues. Per germline, CDR1 SGHVS and CDR2 FQNEAQ. CDR3 sequence: CASSYPSVYNEQFF. CDR3 nucleotide sequence: TGTGCCAGCAGCTACCCCTCCGTATACAATGAGCAGTTCTTC. The entire variable domain, with the rest obtained from reference TRBV7-8 and TRBJ2-1, is as follows: GAGVSQSPRYKVAKRGQDVALRCDPISGHVSLFWYQQALGQGPEFLTYFQNEAQLDKSGLPSDRFFAERPEGSVSTLKIQRTQQEDSAVYLCASSYPSVYNEQFFGPGTRLTVL.

The chain recombines TRBV9 with TRBJ2-1, with TRBD2 matching 11 bases. The germline V gene has CDR1 SGDLS and CDR2 YYNGEE. The CDR3 runs to 16 residues. The ends lost 0 bases at V and 4 bases at J; junction bases unmatched: 3. This CDR3 reads CASSVVPSGGYNEQFF. CDR3 bases: TGTGCCAGCAGCGTAGTCCCTAGCGGGGGGTACAATGAGCAGTTCTTC.

This clonotype was observed many times. The genes are TRBV6-5 and TRBJ2-7; D ambiguous. The CDR3 consists of 12 residues. In germline, CDR1 is MNHEY, CDR2 SVGAGI. Trimming shortened V by 5 bases and J by 0 bases, and 5 bases separated the two germline ends. The CDR3 loop reads CASSHSSYEQYF. CDR3 sequence (DNA): TGTGCCAGCAGTCATAGCTCCTACGAGCAGTACTTC.

This clonotype was seen repeatedly, ten times or more. The gene calls are TRBV12-3 or TRBV12-4 and TRBJ2-7; TRBD1 is a possible D gene (6 bases). The CDR3 loop spans 15 amino acids. V dropped 7 bases and J dropped 0 bases, with 16 bases sitting between them. CDR3 in amino acids: CASNPDSPSSYEQYF. The CDR3 bases are TGTGCCAGCAATCCGGACAGCCCCAGCTCCTACGAGCAGTACTTC.

The J gene is TRBJ2-6, the V gene TRBV5-8; D uncertain. Trimming pared 2 bases from V and 0 bases from J, leaving 3 bases between. The CDR3 spans 14 residues. CDR1 and CDR2 from the germline V gene are SGHTS and YDEGEE. The CDR3 DNA is TGTGCCAGCAGCTTCGTCTCTGGGGCCAACGTCCTGACTTTC. The encoded protein is CASSFVSGANVLTF.

This clonotype was seen a few times. The J gene is TRBJ1-2, the V gene TRBV6-1; D may be TRBD1 (5 bases). Germline V gene sequence: CDR1 MNHNS, CDR2 SASEGT. V was clipped by 1 base and J by 4 bases, with 10 bases between them. This CDR3 region has 14 residues. CDR3 DNA: TGTGCCAGCAGTGAAGGGGGGTTTGGCTATGGCTACACCTTC. Its protein product is CASSEGGFGYGYTF.

J is TRBJ2-5 and V is TRBV4-1; D might be TRBD2 (7 bases). V shed 0 bases and J shed 7 bases, with 15 bases lying between them. Per germline, CDR1 MGHRA and CDR2 YSYEKL. The CDR3 is made up of 15 amino acids. CDR3 sequence (DNA): TGCGCCAGCAGCCAAGAATGGGGGGGCAAAAGGACCCAGTACTTC. This gives the protein CASSQEWGGKRTQYF.

The chain is built from TRBV5-1 and TRBJ2-7, with 8 bases identical to TRBD1. The V gene's germline CDR1 is SGHRS and CDR2 YFSETQ. V trimming: 4 bases; J trimming: 2 bases; junction bases outside the gene matches: 5. The CDR3 runs 14 residues. CDR3 sequence (DNA): TGCGCCAGCAGCCTGACAGGGGTTACCTACGAGCAGTACTTC. The encoded protein is CASSLTGVTYEQYF.

V and J are TRBV7-9 and TRBJ2-6; TRBD1 agrees at 8 bases. There are 16 residues in the CDR3. J lost 3 bases, V lost 5 bases, and 6 bases had no gene match. CDR1 is SEHNR and CDR2 is FQNEAQ in the germline V gene (reference sequence). In DNA, the CDR3 is TGTGCCAGCAGCGCCAGGGGGCGAGGTGGGGCCAACGTCCTGACTTTC. Protein: CASSARGRGGANVLTF.

Ten or more counts support this clonotype. The chain combines TRBV12-3 or TRBV12-4 with TRBJ2-1; D ambiguous. The V end lost 3 bases, the J end lost 9 bases, and 6 bases lay between the germline ends. CDR3 length: 11 residues. The CDR3: CASSFPGEQFF. The DNA of the CDR3 is TGTGCCAGCAGTTTTCCCGGTGAGCAGTTCTTC.

This chain connects TRBV6-2 or TRBV6-3 to TRBJ2-2; D may match TRBD1 or TRBD2 (5 bases each). The CDR3 covers 12 residues. Trimming left V 8 bases short and J 6 bases short, with 10 bases between. Germline CDR1 and CDR2: MNHEY and SVGEGT. The CDR3 reads CASYRGAGELFF. Here the CDR3 DNA reads TGTGCCAGCTATCGGGGCGCCGGGGAGCTGTTTTTT.

The CDR3 here is CASSYRGRGIYEQYF. The CDR3 nucleotides read TGTGCCAGCAGTTACCGCGGGAGAGGGATTTACGAGCAGTACTTC. The chain links TRBV6-5 to TRBJ2-7; TRBD2 matches at 7 bases. The CDR3 runs to 15 residues. Germline CDR1 reads MNHEY; CDR2 reads SVGAGI. J lost 4 bases, V lost 2 bases, and 8 bases had no gene match.

This clonotype was recorded many times. The chain combines TRBV12-3 or TRBV12-4 with TRBJ2-2; D possibly corresponds to TRBD1 (6 bases). Trimming took off 6 bases at V and 8 bases at J, with 13 bases between the two ends. The CDR3 is made up of 13 amino acids. The CDR3 sequence is CASSPKQGGELFF. The CDR3 bases are TGTGCCAGCAGCCCAAAACAGGGAGGGGAGCTGTTTTTT.

This clonotype was recorded a few times. The V and J genes are TRBV30 and TRBJ2-3; 9 bases agree with TRBD1. V gave up 1 base and J gave up 4 bases; unmatched junction bases: 6. There are 15 residues in the CDR3. Germline V gene data show CDR1 as GTSNPN and CDR2 as SVGIG (reference sequence). The CDR3 reads CAWSGPHRGPDTQYF. Written as DNA, the CDR3 is TGTGCCTGGAGTGGCCCTCACAGGGGGCCAGATACGCAGTATTTT.

This clonotype was seen only a few times. The chain couples TRBV5-1 to TRBJ2-3, with D unclear. The CDR3 is 13 residues long. Germline V gives CDR1 SGHRS, CDR2 YFSETQ. Trimming removed 4 bases at V and 14 bases at J, with 20 bases between. CDR3: CASSNLSSRTGYF. DNA of the CDR3: TGCGCCAGCAGCAACTTGTCCAGCCGGACGGGGTATTTT.

In this sample, this clonotype turned up a few times. This rearrangement joins TRBV2 to TRBJ2-2; 7 bases are shared with TRBD2. The CDR3 totals 15 residues. Germline V gene sequence: CDR1 SNHLY, CDR2 FYNNEI. The V and J ends lost 3 bases and 6 bases, in that order; junction bases with no gene match: 7. The DNA of the CDR3 is TGTGCCAGCAGTGAGAGCTTTGGGGGGGCCGGGGAGCTGTTTTTT. Translated: CASSESFGGAGELFF.

The V call is TRBV20-1, the J call TRBJ2-5, with a possible D match to TRBD2 (6 bases). Trimming pared 6 bases from V and 5 bases from J, leaving 16 bases between. Germline values: CDR1 DFQATT, CDR2 SNEGSKA (reference sequence). The length of the CDR3 is 13 residues. CDR3 loop: CSAPWGVMETQYF. Here the CDR3 DNA reads TGCAGTGCCCCGTGGGGGGTGATGGAGACCCAGTACTTC.

This clonotype was seen only a few times. The chain links TRBV25-1 to TRBJ1-2, with a possible D match to TRBD1 (6 bases). This CDR3 contains 18 residues. Trimming pared 4 bases from V and 4 bases from J, leaving 25 bases between. Germline CDR1 MGHDK, CDR2 SYGVNS. The CDR3 DNA is TGTGCCAGCAGTGGTAGGGGGTTGGCCGCCAGAATCCTCTATGGCTACACCTTC. Protein: CASSGRGLAARILYGYTF.

This clonotype turned up a few times. The chain is built from TRBV3-1 and TRBJ2-7; D is unclear. The CDR3 runs to 16 residues. CDR1 is LGHDT, CDR2 YNNKEL, per germline (reference sequence). V dropped 1 base and J dropped 4 bases, with 17 bases sitting between them. In DNA form, the CDR3 reads TGTGCCAGCAGCCAAGTAACTTTGAACCACCAATACGAGCAGTACTTC. Translating gives CASSQVTLNHQYEQYF.

This chain joins TRBV29-1 and TRBJ2-4; TRBD2 matches at 9 bases. J gave up 4 bases and V 4 bases, and 5 bases lay outside the gene matches. This CDR3 has 14 residues. Germline loops: CDR1 SQVTM, CDR2 ANQGSEA. CDR3 sequence (DNA): TGCAGCGTTGTGCAGCGGGGGGTAAAAAACATTCAGTACTTC. It translates to CSVVQRGVKNIQYF.

This chain connects TRBV7-3 to TRBJ2-5, with 8 bases lining up with TRBD1. J gave up 2 bases and V 4 bases, and 6 bases lay outside the gene matches. Looked up from germline, CDR1 is SGHTA and CDR2 is FQGTGA. This CDR3 is built from 15 residues. CDR3 protein: CASSSGTGLQETQYF. CDR3 DNA: TGTGCCAGCAGCTCCGGGACAGGTCTTCAAGAGACCCAGTACTTC.